The T cell receptor (beta chain) under discussion was sequenced for a study of CD8 T cells in Susac syndrome. After extraction with the RNeasy kit, roughly 0.45 to 1 ug of the RNA was reverse transcribed using random hexamers. TCRdb processed the immunoSEQ multiplex PCR reads anew with MiXCR; each CDR3 protein has one entry. The sample holds roughly 200,000 distinct CDR3 sequences, approximately 93% seen once. Looked up from germline, CDR1 is DFQATT and CDR2 is SNEGSKA (reference sequence). This CDR3 has 17 residues. Trimming removed 6 bases from V and 8 bases from J; junction bases left unmatched: 18.

The TCR comes from a human donor in good health. Sequenced material: CD4+ T cells from PBMCs. The gene calls are TRBV20-1 and TRBJ2-1, with TRBD2 identical over 11 bases. In nucleotides, the CDR3 is TGCAGTGCCGTAAACCCTATGACTAGCGGGGTAGTCTATGAGCAGTTCTTC. It is translated as CSAVNPMTSGVVYEQFF.